This entry lists 18 T cell receptor beta chains sequenced from one sample in a study of shared clonotypes between healthy human individuals. Using immunoSEQ multiplex PCR, the repertoire was profiled, and TCRdb retains in-frame clones only, with some absent. The sample lists about 980,000 clones, about three quarters occurring once. The sample consisted of memory CD4+ T cells sorted from blood. Sample subset: CD45RA-negative fraction. The receptor set was obtained from a man aged 18 to 29 in good health.

This chain connects TRBV6-5 to TRBJ2-7; D uncertain. CDR1 is MNHEY, CDR2 SVGAGI, per germline. The CDR3 sequence is 14 residues long. The V end was cut by 9 bases, the J end by 6 bases, with 21 bases between. The CDR3 DNA reads TGTGCCAGTTCTTTGGGCTCCGGTGGTTCCGAGCAGTACTTC. Protein product: CASSLGSGGSEQYF.

Remarks on this clone: The sample holds other DNA sequences that translate to the same CDR3. The V gene is TRBV12-5, the J gene TRBJ2-3, with D hard to call. From germline, CDR1 is LGHNT and CDR2 FRNRAP. The germline V and J ends were trimmed by 6 bases and 0 bases, with 13 bases remaining between them. This CDR3 has 15 amino acids. CDR3 bases: TGTGCTAGTGGCCTAGGTCAAACTAGCACAGATACGCAGTATTTT. Its translation: CASGLGQTSTDTQYF. Using reference TRBV12-5 and TRBJ2-3 for the parts outside the CDR3, the full variable domain is DARVTQTPRHKVTEMGQEVTMRCQPILGHNTVFWYRQTMMQGLELLAYFRNRAPLDDSGMPKDRFSAEMPDATLATLKIQPSEPRDSAVYFCASGLGQTSTDTQYFGPGTRLTVL.

This chain uses TRBV7-9 with TRBJ2-2; the D call may be TRBD1 or TRBD2 (6 bases each). V was pared by 5 bases and J by 1 base, with 14 bases between. There are 16 residues in the CDR3. CDR1 SEHNR and CDR2 FQNEAQ come from the germline V gene (reference sequence). CDR3 in amino acids: CASSPRGRRNTGELFF. The CDR3 nucleotides are TGTGCCAGCAGCCCTCGGGGGCGTCGGAACACCGGGGAGCTGTTTTTT.

The V call is TRBV10-2, the J call TRBJ2-3; D gene ambiguous. The CDR3 has 13 residues. CDR1 is WSHSY and CDR2 is SAAADI in the germline V gene. Trimming took 2 bases from V and 12 from J, leaving 15 bases between them. The CDR3 here is CASSEPGPTTQYF. For the CDR3, the DNA is TGCGCCAGCAGTGAGCCGGGTCCGACCACCCAGTATTTT.

The chain carries TRBV5-1 and TRBJ2-1; 9 bases are shared with TRBD1. The V and J ends lost 3 bases and 8 bases, in that order; junction bases with no gene match: 6. Germline lookup yields CDR1 SGHRS and CDR2 YFSETQ. The CDR3 has 14 amino acids. The CDR3 DNA reads as TGCGCCAGCAGCTCGGACAGGGGATGGGATGAGCAGTTCTTC. This codes for CASSSDRGWDEQFF.

About this clone: Other DNA sequences in this specimen translate into the identical CDR3. This sequence joins TRBV19 and TRBJ1-2; D is unclear. The germline V and J ends were trimmed by 5 bases and 2 bases, with 6 bases remaining between them. Germline CDR1 is LNHDA and CDR2 is SQIVND (reference sequence). The CDR3 is 12 amino acids. The CDR3 region is CASSPLNYGYTF. The CDR3 nucleotides are TGTGCCAGTAGTCCCCTAAACTATGGCTACACCTTC. Looking up the rest from reference TRBV19 and TRBJ1-2 gives the full variable domain: DGGITQSPKYLFRKEGQNVTLSCEQNLNHDAMYWYRQDPGQGLRLIYYSQIVNDFQKGDIAEGYSVSREKKESFPLTVTSAQKNPTAFYLCASSPLNYGYTFGSGTRLTVV.

The DNA for the CDR3 is TGTGCCAGCAGTCAGGACAGCAACACCGGGGAGCTGTTTTTT. It specifies CASSQDSNTGELFF. The V gene is TRBV6-1, the J gene TRBJ2-2, with D perhaps matching TRBD1 (6 bases). The CDR3 has 14 residues. Germline loops: CDR1 MNHNS, CDR2 SASEGT. V was shortened by 5 bases and J by 2 bases, with 9 bases between the two germline ends.

This chain connects TRBV28 to TRBJ2-2, with 8 bases identical to TRBD1. Germline V gene lookup returns CDR1 MDHEN and CDR2 SYDVKM. The CDR3 is 16 residues long. Unmatched junction bases numbered 7, after V lost 6 bases and J lost 1 base. The CDR3 region is CASRLGGTGNTGELFF. Here the CDR3 DNA reads TGTGCCAGCAGGTTAGGAGGGACAGGGAACACCGGGGAGCTGTTTTTT.

This chain uses TRBV5-4 with TRBJ2-7, with D perhaps assigned TRBD1 or TRBD2 (7 bases each). Germline assignment: CDR1 SGHNT and CDR2 YYREEE (reference sequence). V lost 3 bases and J 3 bases, leaving 16 bases between the germline ends. The CDR3 contains 15 residues. CDR3 sequence: CASSWNQGGGYEQYF. CDR3 nucleotides: TGTGCCAGCAGCTGGAACCAGGGGGGGGGCTACGAGCAGTACTTC.

The rearrangement links TRBV5-1 to TRBJ1-2, with 7 bases lining up with TRBD1. J lost 4 bases, V lost 3 bases, and 12 bases had no gene match. CDR3 length: 16 residues. Germline V gives CDR1 SGHRS, CDR2 YFSETQ. CDR3 sequence reads: CASSSNPTGISYGYTF. CDR3 DNA sequence: TGCGCCAGCAGCTCCAACCCGACAGGGATCTCCTATGGCTACACCTTC.

The chain carries TRBV6-6 and TRBJ1-1; D call uncertain. The CDR3 loop spans 15 amino acids. With 2 bases removed from V and 0 bases from J, the gap between germline ends came to 10 bases. The germline V gene encodes CDR1 MNHNY and CDR2 SVGAGI (reference sequence). The CDR3 here is CASSYENPVNTEAFF. CDR3 nucleotide sequence: TGTGCCAGCAGTTACGAGAACCCGGTGAACACTGAAGCTTTCTTT.

Many counts were recorded for this clone. This chain uses TRBV2 with TRBJ1-5, with D tentatively TRBD1 (6 bases). From germline, CDR1 is SNHLY and CDR2 FYNNEI. The CDR3 totals 14 residues. V lost 6 bases and J lost 6, with 15 bases in between. The CDR3 here is CASRATGQPQPQHF. In DNA form, the CDR3 reads TGTGCCAGCAGGGCTACGGGACAACCTCAGCCCCAGCATTTT.

V is TRBV14 and J is TRBJ2-7; D unclear. Per germline, CDR1 SGHDN and CDR2 FVKESK. The length of the CDR3 is 13 residues. The V gene lost 6 bases and the J gene lost 3 bases, with 12 bases spanning the gap. The CDR3 is CASRANADYEQYF. The CDR3 nucleotides are TGTGCCAGCAGGGCGAATGCCGACTACGAGCAGTACTTC.

The chain links TRBV5-1 to TRBJ2-1; weak D call: TRBD2 (6 bases). The V gene lost 2 bases and the J gene lost 5 bases, with 14 bases spanning the gap. Germline CDR1 and CDR2: SGHRS and YFSETQ. CDR3 size: 15 residues. The CDR3 bases are TGCGCCAGCAGCTTTTGGGCGGGGACCGACAATGAGCAGTTCTTC. Translated: CASSFWAGTDNEQFF.

The rearrangement links TRBV9 to TRBJ1-3; D gene ambiguous. CDR1 SGDLS and CDR2 YYNGEE come from the germline V gene. V lost 0 bases and J lost 4, with 8 bases in between. The CDR3 consists of 14 residues. The DNA for the CDR3 is TGTGCCAGCAGCGTAGATCATAAAGGAAACACCATATATTTT. It is translated as CASSVDHKGNTIYF.

This clone has only a few counts. This same CDR3 is encoded by further DNA sequences in the sample. The rearrangement uses TRBV11-2 and TRBJ2-7; D is ambiguous. The germline V and J ends were trimmed by 4 bases and 2 bases, with 9 bases remaining between them. CDR1 SGHAT and CDR2 FQNNGV come from the germline V gene. The CDR3 contains 13 residues. The DNA for the CDR3 is TGTGCCAGCAGCTGGGGTGGAACCTACGAGCAGTACTTC. This sequence encodes CASSWGGTYEQYF.

The CDR3 spells CASSWGSNQPQHF. DNA for the CDR3: TGTGCCAGTAGTTGGGGGAGCAATCAGCCCCAGCATTTT. The genes are TRBV19 and TRBJ1-5; a possible D gene is TRBD1 (5 bases). CDR1 is LNHDA, CDR2 SQIVND, per germline (reference sequence). Trimming shortened V by 5 bases and J by 1 base, and 6 bases separated the two germline ends. This CDR3 spans 13 amino acids.

The chain combines TRBV4-1 with TRBJ2-1; D remains ambiguous. V lost 2 bases, J lost 0 bases, and 14 bases lay in between. Germline CDR1 reads MGHRA; CDR2 reads YSYEKL. The CDR3 is made up of 17 amino acids. This chain's CDR3 is CASSQILRASSYNEQFF. As DNA, the CDR3 is TGCGCCAGCAGCCAAATCCTACGGGCGAGCTCCTACAATGAGCAGTTCTTC.